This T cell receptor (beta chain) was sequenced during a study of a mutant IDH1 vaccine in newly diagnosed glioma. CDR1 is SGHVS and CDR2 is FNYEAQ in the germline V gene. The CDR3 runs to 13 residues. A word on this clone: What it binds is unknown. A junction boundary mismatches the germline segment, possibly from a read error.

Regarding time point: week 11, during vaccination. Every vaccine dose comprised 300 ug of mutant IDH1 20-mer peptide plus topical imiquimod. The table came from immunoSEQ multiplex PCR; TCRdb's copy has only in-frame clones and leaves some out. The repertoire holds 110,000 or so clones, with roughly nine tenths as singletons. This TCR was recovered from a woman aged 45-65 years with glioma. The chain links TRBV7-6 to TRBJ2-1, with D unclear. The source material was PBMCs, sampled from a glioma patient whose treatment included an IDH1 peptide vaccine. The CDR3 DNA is TGTGCCAGCAGCTTTGCTTTCTACAATGGGCAGTTCTTC. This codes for CASSFAFYNGQFF.